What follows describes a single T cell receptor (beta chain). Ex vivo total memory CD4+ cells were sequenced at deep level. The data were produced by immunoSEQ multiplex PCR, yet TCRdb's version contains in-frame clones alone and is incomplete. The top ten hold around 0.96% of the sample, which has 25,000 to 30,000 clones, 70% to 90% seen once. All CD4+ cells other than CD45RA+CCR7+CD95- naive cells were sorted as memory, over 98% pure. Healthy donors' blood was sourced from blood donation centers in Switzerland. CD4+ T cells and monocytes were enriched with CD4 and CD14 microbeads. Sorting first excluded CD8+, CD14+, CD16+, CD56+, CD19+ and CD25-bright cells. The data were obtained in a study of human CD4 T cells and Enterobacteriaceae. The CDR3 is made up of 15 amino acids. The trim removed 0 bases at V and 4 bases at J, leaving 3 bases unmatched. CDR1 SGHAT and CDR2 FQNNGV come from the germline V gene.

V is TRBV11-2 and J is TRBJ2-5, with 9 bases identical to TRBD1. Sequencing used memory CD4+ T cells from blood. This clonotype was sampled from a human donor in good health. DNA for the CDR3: TGTGCCAGCAGCTTAGAAAGGACAGGGGTAGAGACCCAGTACTTC. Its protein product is CASSLERTGVETQYF.